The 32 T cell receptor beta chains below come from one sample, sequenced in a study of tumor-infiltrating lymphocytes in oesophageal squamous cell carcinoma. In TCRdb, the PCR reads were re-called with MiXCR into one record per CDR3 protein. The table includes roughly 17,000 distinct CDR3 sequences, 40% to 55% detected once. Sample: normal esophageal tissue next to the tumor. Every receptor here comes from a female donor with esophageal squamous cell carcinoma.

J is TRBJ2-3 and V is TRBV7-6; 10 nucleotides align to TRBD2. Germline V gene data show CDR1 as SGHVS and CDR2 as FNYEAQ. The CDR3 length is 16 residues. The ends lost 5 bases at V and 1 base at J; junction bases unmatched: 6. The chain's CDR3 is CASSTASGGGTDTQYF. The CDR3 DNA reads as TGTGCCAGCAGCACCGCTAGCGGGGGAGGCACAGATACGCAGTATTTT.

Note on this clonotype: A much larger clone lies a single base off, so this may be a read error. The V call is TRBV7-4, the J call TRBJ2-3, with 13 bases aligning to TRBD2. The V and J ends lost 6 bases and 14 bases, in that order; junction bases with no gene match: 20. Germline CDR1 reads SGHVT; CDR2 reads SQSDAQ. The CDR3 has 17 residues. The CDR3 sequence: CASRPTSGGANTGELYF. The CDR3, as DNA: TGTGCCAGCAGACCTACTAGCGGGGGGGCGAACACCGGGGAGCTGTATTTT.

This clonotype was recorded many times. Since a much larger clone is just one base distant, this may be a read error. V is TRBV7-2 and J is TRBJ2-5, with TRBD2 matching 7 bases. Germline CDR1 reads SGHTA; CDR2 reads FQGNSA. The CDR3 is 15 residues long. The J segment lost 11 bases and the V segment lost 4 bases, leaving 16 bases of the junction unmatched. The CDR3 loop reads CASSSGRASYNEQYF. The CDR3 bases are TGTGCCAGCAGCTCAGGGAGGGCCTCCTACAATGAGCAGTACTTC.

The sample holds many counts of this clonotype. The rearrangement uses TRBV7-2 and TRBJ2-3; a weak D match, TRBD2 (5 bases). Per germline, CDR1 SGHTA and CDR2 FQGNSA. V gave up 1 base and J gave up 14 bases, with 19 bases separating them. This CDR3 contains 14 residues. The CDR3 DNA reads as TGTGCCAGCAGCTTAGGGCGTAGTACCGGGGAGCTGTATTTT. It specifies CASSLGRSTGELYF.

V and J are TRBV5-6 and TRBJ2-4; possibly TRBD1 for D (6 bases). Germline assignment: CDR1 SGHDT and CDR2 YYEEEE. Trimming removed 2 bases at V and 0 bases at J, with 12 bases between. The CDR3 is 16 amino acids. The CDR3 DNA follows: TGTGCCAGCAGCTTCCGGACAGCGCTAGCCAAAAACATTCAGTACTTC. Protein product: CASSFRTALAKNIQYF.

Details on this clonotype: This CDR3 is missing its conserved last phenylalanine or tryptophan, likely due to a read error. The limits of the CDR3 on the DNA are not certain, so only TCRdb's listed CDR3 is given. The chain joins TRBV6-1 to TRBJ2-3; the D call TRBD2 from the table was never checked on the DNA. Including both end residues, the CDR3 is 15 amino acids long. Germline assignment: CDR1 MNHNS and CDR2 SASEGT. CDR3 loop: CASSDRIIGEQFFGP.

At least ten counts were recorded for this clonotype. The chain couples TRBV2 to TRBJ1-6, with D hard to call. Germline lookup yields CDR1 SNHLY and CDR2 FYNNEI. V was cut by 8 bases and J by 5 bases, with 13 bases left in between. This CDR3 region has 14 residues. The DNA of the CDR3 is TGTGCCAGCGGGAGGACGGCGGATAATTCACCCCTCCACTTT. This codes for CASGRTADNSPLHF.

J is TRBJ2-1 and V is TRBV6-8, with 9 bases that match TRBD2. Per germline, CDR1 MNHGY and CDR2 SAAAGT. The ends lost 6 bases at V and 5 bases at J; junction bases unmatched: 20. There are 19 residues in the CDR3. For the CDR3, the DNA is TGTGCCAGCAGCTCCGGTTCGAGTAGCGGGAGTGTAGGGCACAATGAGCAGTTCTTC. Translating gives CASSSGSSSGSVGHNEQFF.

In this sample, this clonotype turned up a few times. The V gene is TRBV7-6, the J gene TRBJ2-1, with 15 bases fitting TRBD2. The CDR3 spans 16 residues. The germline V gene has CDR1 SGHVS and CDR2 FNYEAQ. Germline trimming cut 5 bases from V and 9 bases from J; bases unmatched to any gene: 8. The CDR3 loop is CASSRRTSGGAVEQFF. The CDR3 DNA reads TGTGCCAGCAGCCGACGGACTAGCGGGGGGGCTGTTGAGCAGTTCTTC.

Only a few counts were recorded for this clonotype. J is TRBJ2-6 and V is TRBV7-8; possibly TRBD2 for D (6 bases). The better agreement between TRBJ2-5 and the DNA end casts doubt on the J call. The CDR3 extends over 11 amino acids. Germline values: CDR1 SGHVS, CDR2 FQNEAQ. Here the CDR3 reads CASSSGETQYF. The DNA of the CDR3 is TGTGCCAGCAGCAGCGGGGAGACCCAGTACTTC.

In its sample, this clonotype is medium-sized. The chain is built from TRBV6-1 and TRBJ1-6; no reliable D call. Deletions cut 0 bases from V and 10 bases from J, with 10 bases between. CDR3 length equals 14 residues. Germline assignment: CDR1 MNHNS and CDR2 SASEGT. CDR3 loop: CASSEAENRSPLHF. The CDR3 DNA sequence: TGTGCCAGCAGTGAAGCAGAGAACCGGTCACCCCTCCACTTT.

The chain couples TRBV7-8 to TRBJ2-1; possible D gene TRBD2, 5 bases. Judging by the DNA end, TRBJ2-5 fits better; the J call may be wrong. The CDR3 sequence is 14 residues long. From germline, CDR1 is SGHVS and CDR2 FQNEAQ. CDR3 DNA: TGTGCCAGCAGCTTCCGGGAAAACCAAGAGACCCAGTACTTC. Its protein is CASSFRENQETQYF.

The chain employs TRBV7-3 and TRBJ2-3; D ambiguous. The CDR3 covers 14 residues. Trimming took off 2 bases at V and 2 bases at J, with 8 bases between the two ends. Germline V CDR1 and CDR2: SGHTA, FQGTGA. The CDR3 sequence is CASSLGGTTDTQYF. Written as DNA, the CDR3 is TGTGCCAGCAGCTTAGGCGGAACCACAGATACGCAGTATTTT.

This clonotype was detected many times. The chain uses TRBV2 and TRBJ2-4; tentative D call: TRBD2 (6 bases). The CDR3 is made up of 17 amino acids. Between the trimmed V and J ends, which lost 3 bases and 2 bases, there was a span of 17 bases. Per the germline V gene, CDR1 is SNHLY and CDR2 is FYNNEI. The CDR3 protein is CASSDRGPGEPKNIQYF. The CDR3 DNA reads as TGTGCCAGCAGTGATCGGGGACCGGGGGAGCCCAAAAACATTCAGTACTTC.

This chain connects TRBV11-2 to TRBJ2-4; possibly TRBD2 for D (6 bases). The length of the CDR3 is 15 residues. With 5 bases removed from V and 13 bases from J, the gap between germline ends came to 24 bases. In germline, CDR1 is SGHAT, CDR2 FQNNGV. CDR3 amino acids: CASSRGIGSYNEQYF. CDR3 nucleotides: TGTGCCAGCAGCCGCGGGATAGGCTCCTACAATGAGCAGTACTTC.

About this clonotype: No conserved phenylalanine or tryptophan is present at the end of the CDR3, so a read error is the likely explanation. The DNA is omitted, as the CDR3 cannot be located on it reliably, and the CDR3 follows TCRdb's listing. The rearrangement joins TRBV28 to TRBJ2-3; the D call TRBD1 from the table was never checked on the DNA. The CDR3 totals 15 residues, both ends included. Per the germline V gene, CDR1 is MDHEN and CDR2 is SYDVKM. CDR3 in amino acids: CASSFGHIETQYFGP.

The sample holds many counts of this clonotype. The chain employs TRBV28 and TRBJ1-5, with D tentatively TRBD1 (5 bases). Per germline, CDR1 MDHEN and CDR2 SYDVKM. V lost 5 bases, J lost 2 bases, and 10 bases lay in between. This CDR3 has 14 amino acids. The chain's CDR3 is CASSDSKGNQPQHF. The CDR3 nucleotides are TGTGCCAGCAGTGACAGTAAAGGCAATCAGCCCCAGCATTTT.

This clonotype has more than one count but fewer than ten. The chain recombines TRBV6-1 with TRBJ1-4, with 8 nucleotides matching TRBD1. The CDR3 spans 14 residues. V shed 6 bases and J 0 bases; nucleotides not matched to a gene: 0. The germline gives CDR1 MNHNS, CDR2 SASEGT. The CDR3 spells CASRTGATNEKLFF. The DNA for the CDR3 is TGTGCCAGCAGGACAGGGGCAACTAATGAAAAACTGTTTTTT.

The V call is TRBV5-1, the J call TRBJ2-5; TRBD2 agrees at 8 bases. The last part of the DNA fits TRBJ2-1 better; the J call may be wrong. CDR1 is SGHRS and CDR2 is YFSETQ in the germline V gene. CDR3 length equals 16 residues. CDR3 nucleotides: TGCGCCAGCAGCTTCCCTCCGGGGGGGACCTACAATGAGCAGTTCTTC. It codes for CASSFPPGGTYNEQFF.

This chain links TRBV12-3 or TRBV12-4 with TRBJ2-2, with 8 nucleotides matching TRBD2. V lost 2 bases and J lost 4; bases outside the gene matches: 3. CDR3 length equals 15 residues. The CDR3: CASSLRGGVTGELFF. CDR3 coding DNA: TGTGCCAGCAGTTTACGGGGGGGGGTCACCGGGGAGCTGTTTTTT.

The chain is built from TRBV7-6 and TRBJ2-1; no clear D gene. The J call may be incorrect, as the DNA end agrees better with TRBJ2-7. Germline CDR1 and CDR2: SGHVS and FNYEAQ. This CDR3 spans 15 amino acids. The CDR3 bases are TGTGCCAGCAGCTTAGGGCCATACAACAACTACGAGCAGTACTTC. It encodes CASSLGPYNNYEQYF.

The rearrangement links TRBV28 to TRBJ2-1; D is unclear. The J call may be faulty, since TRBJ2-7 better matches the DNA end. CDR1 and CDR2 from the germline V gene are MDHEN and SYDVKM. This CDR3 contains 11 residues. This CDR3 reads CASSNGYEQYF. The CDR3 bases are TGTGCCAGCAGTAACGGCTACGAGCAGTACTTC.

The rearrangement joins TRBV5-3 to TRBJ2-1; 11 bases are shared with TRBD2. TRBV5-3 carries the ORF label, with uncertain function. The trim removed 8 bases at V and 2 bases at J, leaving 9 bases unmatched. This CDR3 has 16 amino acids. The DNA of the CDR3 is TGTGCCAGCAGCCCTCGACTAGCGGGACCCTACAATGAGCAGTTCTTC. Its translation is CASSPRLAGPYNEQFF.

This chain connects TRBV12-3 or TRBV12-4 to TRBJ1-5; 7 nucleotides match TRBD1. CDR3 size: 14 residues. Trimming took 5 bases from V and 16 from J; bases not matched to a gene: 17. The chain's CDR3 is CASSPDRVYSPLHF. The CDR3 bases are TGTGCCAGCAGTCCCGACAGGGTGTATTCACCCCTCCATTTT.

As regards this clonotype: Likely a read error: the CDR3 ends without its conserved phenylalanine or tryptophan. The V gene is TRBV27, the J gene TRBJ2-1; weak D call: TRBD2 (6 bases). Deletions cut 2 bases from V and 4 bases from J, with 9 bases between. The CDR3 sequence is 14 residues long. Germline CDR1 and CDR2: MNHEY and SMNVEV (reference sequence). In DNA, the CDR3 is TGTGCCAGCAGTTTAAAGGGAGGATACAATGAGCAGTTCTCT. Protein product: CASSLKGGYNEQFS.

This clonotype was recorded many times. In nucleotides, the CDR3 is TGTGCCAGTAGTTCCGGACGGGGGTCTAGCACAGATACGCAGTATTTT. This translates into CASSSGRGSSTDTQYF. The J gene is TRBJ2-3, the V gene TRBV19; perhaps TRBD2 as D (6 bases). The CDR3 sequence is 16 residues long. CDR1 is LNHDA and CDR2 is SQIVND in the germline V gene (reference sequence). Trimming took 5 bases from V and 0 from J, leaving 15 bases between them.

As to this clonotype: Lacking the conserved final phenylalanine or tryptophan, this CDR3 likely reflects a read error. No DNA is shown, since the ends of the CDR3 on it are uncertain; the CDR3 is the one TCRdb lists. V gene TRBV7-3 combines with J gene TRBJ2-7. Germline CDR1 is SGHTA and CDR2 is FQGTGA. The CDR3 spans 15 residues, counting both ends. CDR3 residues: CASSRGSSYEQYFGS.

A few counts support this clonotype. The CDR3 loop reads CASSLIFWDTQYF. The CDR3 DNA is TGTGCCAGCAGCTTAATCTTCTGGGATACGCAGTATTTT. This rearrangement joins TRBV7-6 to TRBJ2-3, with D unresolved. The CDR3 extends over 13 amino acids. V shed 2 bases and J shed 6 bases, with 9 bases lying between them. Germline V gene sequence: CDR1 SGHVS, CDR2 FNYEAQ.

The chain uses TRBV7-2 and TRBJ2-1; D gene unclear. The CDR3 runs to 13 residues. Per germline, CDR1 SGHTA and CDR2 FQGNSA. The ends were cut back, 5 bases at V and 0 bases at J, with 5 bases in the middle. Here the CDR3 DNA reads TGTGCCAGCAGCCCCGGCTCCTACAATGAGCAGTTCTTC. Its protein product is CASSPGSYNEQFF. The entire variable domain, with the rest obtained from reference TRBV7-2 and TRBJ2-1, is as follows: GAGVSQSPSNKVTEKGKDVELRCDPISGHTALYWYRQSLGQGLEFLIYFQGNSAPDKSGLPSDRFSAERTGGSVSTLTIQRTQQEDSAVYLCASSPGSYNEQFFGPGTRLTVL.

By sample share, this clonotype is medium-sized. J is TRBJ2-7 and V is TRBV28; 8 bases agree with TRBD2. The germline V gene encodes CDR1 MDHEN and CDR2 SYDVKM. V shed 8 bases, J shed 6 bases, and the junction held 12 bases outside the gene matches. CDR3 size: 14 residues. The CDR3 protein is CASCVGLVAGEQYF. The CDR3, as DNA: TGTGCCAGCTGCGTGGGACTAGTGGCGGGCGAGCAGTACTTC.

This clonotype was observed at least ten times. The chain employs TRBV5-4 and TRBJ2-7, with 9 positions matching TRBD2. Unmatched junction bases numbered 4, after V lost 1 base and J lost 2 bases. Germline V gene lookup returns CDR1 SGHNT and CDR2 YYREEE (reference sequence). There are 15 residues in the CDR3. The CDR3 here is CASSLMTSGAYEQYF. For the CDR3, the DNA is TGTGCCAGCAGCTTGATGACTAGCGGTGCCTACGAGCAGTACTTC.

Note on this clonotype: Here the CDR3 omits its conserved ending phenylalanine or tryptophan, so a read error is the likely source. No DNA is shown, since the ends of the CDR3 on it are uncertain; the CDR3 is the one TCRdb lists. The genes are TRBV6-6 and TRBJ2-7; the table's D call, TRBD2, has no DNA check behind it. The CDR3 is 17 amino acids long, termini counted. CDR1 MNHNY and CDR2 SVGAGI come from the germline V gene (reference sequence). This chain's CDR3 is CASSYSALNDYGYTFGS.